The entry below describes one T cell receptor beta chain. Its antigen is unidentified. The data are from a study of shared clonotypes between healthy human individuals. The study, taken as a whole, reports: What rarefaction showed was incomplete sorted-subset sequencing despite large depth.

V was pared by 7 bases and J by 1 base, with 13 bases between. From germline, CDR1 is SEHNR and CDR2 FQNEAQ (reference sequence). The CDR3 extends over 14 amino acids. Profiling relied on immunoSEQ multiplex PCR, and the TCRdb table lists in-frame clones only, not all of them. The sample yields some 2.4 million clones, roughly 93% seen once. Sequences were obtained from naive CD4+ T cells from PBMCs. Noted subset: CD45RA+ positively selected. The V gene is TRBV7-9, the J gene TRBJ1-1, with D unresolved. The receptor comes from a man aged 18 to 30 in good health. Some clones in this sample may be carry-over from other donors' samples. This CDR3 is CASTEWQRNTEAFF. The CDR3 nucleotides read TGTGCCAGCACTGAATGGCAGCGGAACACTGAAGCTTTCTTT.